A single sample is the source of the 16 T cell receptor beta chains below, sequenced in a study of human T cells and chemical hapten exposure. Noted time point: patch test 3, about 24 weeks after DPC sensitization. The sample's treatment: therapeutic diphenylcyclopropenone sensitization with weekly scalp DPC. TCRdb re-analysed the RACE reads in MiXCR, keeping a single row per CDR3 protein. The top ten hold 2% to 2.5% of the sample, which has 100,000 to 150,000 distinct CDR3 sequences, 10% to 12% seen once. The sequencing used whole blood, collected in connection with sensitization to the hapten diphenylcyclopropenone (DPC). All receptors derive from a woman aged 45 to 65 with alopecia areata. Some clones in this sample may be carry-over from other donors' samples.

The chain links TRBV20-1 to TRBJ2-5; weak D call: TRBD1 (5 bases). V dropped 6 bases and J dropped 3 bases, with 14 bases sitting between them. Germline CDR1 and CDR2: DFQATT and SNEGSKA (reference sequence). CDR3 length equals 13 residues. CDR3 sequence (DNA): TGCAGTGCCTTGATTCAGGGCGAAGAGACCCAGTACTTC. Protein: CSALIQGEETQYF.

This clonotype was counted only a few times. The rearrangement uses TRBV12-3 or TRBV12-4 and TRBJ2-7, with TRBD1 as a possible D gene (6 bases). Trimming left V 3 bases short and J 2 bases short, with 11 bases between. CDR3 size: 14 residues. The CDR3 sequence is CASSFPGVTYEQYF. CDR3 bases: TGTGCCAGCAGTTTTCCAGGGGTGACCTACGAGCAGTACTTC.

There are a few counts of this clonotype. This chain connects TRBV9 to TRBJ2-3; D is unresolved. Looked up from germline, CDR1 is SGDLS and CDR2 is YYNGEE. This CDR3 region has 14 residues. With 0 bases removed from V and 1 base from J, the gap between germline ends came to 6 bases. CDR3 coding DNA: TGTGCCAGCAGCGTAGTTACAGGCACAGATACGCAGTATTTT. Protein sequence: CASSVVTGTDTQYF.

The rearrangement joins TRBV27 to TRBJ1-1; D remains ambiguous. Looked up from germline, CDR1 is MNHEY and CDR2 is SMNVEV (reference sequence). The CDR3 extends over 11 amino acids. The ends were cut back, 6 bases at V and 5 bases at J, with 7 bases in the middle. The CDR3 here is CASSKGTEAFF. Here the CDR3 DNA reads TGTGCCAGCAGCAAGGGAACTGAAGCTTTCTTT.

The chain is built from TRBV7-2 and TRBJ2-7; the D is unclear. V lost 4 bases and J 3 bases, leaving 10 bases between the germline ends. Germline V gives CDR1 SGHTA, CDR2 FQGNSA. The CDR3 is 13 amino acids. The CDR3 here is CASSSGPGYEQYF. The CDR3 DNA is TGTGCCAGCAGCTCTGGGCCGGGCTACGAGCAGTACTTC.

This clonotype was detected many times. The chain couples TRBV20-1 to TRBJ2-3; 9 bases match TRBD2. Trimming cost V 0 bases and J 5 bases; bases outside gene matches: 12. Germline CDR1 reads DFQATT; CDR2 reads SNEGSKA (reference sequence). The CDR3 has 17 residues. CDR3 region: CSARDPFLAGLEDTQYF. CDR3 bases: TGCAGTGCTAGAGATCCTTTCCTAGCGGGGTTGGAAGATACGCAGTATTTT.

This clonotype was observed a few times. The gene calls are TRBV4-3 and TRBJ1-6; D gene unclear. Trimming cost V 1 base and J 9 bases, with 10 bases left between them. Germline loops: CDR1 LGHNA, CDR2 YSLEER. CDR3 length: 14 residues. Here the CDR3 reads CASSQGGSPSPLHF. The DNA of the CDR3 is TGCGCCAGCAGCCAAGGGGGTTCACCTTCACCCCTCCACTTT.

The gene calls are TRBV12-3 or TRBV12-4 and TRBJ2-1, with 8 bases fitting TRBD2. V lost 3 bases and J lost 2; bases outside the gene matches: 6. The CDR3 covers 16 residues. Here the CDR3 reads CASSFHGRAPYNEQFF. The DNA of the CDR3 is TGTGCCAGCAGTTTTCACGGGAGGGCCCCCTACAATGAGCAGTTCTTC.

The table lists this clonotype with many counts. The chain carries TRBV29-1 and TRBJ2-1; D is unresolved. Germline values: CDR1 SQVTM, CDR2 ANQGSEA. Trimming cost V 7 bases and J 7 bases, with 23 bases left between them. This CDR3 spans 15 amino acids. The CDR3 nucleotides are TGCAGCGCCGGCTCCCAATCAACGGAGTGGAATGAGCAGTTCTTC. Amino acids: CSAGSQSTEWNEQFF.

The chain combines TRBV2 with TRBJ1-1; D remains ambiguous. Germline values: CDR1 SNHLY, CDR2 FYNNEI. The V end lost 3 bases, the J end lost 0 bases, and 8 bases lay between the germline ends. The CDR3 runs 14 residues. CDR3 loop: CASSEQRMNTEAFF. Here the CDR3 DNA reads TGTGCCAGCAGTGAGCAGAGAATGAACACTGAAGCTTTCTTT.

This clonotype was detected many times. CDR3 region: CASSLPSGRSTDTQYF. CDR3 in DNA: TGTGCCAGCAGCTTACCTAGCGGCCGCAGCACAGATACGCAGTATTTT. The rearrangement links TRBV13 to TRBJ2-3; TRBD2 matches 7 bases. Losses at the gene ends were 2 bases for V and 0 bases for J; bases not matched to a gene: 5. The CDR3 is made up of 16 amino acids. Per the germline V gene, CDR1 is PRHDT and CDR2 is FYEKMQ (reference sequence).

This clonotype was found a few times. The V gene is TRBV19, the J gene TRBJ1-1, with a tentative D call TRBD1 (5 bases). The CDR3 is made up of 15 amino acids. Per germline, CDR1 LNHDA and CDR2 SQIVND (reference sequence). V lost 5 bases and J lost 0, with 13 bases in between. CDR3 sequence reads: CASSPRQRVNTEAFF. In DNA, the CDR3 is TGTGCCAGTAGTCCGCGACAGAGGGTGAACACTGAAGCTTTCTTT.

The chain employs TRBV6-1 and TRBJ2-2; TRBD1 is a possible D gene (6 bases). V was trimmed by 6 bases and J by 6 bases, leaving 17 bases between them. The CDR3 is 15 amino acids. Germline V gene sequence: CDR1 MNHNS, CDR2 SASEGT. Written as DNA, the CDR3 is TGTGCCAGCAGGAAACAGGGAGTCGGGCCCGGGGAGCTGTTTTTT. This sequence encodes CASRKQGVGPGELFF.

In its sample, this clonotype was seen a few times. The chain recombines TRBV12-3 or TRBV12-4 with TRBJ2-2, with 11 bases aligning to TRBD1. CDR3 length equals 16 residues. Losses at the gene ends were 6 bases for V and 5 bases for J; bases not matched to a gene: 8. CDR3 bases: TGTGCCAGCAGCCCGAGGGACAGGGGGAGGACCGGGGAGCTGTTTTTT. This translates into CASSPRDRGRTGELFF.

A few counts support this clonotype. CDR3 sequence reads: CASSGLAGSSSYEQYF. The CDR3 nucleotides are TGTGCCAGCAGCGGACTAGCGGGTTCGAGCTCCTACGAGCAGTACTTC. The rearrangement links TRBV2 to TRBJ2-7, with TRBD2 matching 11 bases. J lost 0 bases, V lost 6 bases, and 7 bases had no gene match. The germline CDR1 and CDR2 sequences are SNHLY and FYNNEI. The CDR3 spans 16 residues.

In this sample, this clonotype turned up a few times. CDR3 amino acids: CASSQTTFRSYGYTF. DNA for the CDR3: TGTGCCAGCAGCCAGACGACATTTCGGAGCTATGGCTACACCTTC. This chain connects TRBV3-1 to TRBJ1-2, with D unclear. Germline V gene data show CDR1 as LGHDT and CDR2 as YNNKEL (reference sequence). This CDR3 spans 15 amino acids. V lost 3 bases and J lost 4, with 15 bases in between.